This TCR beta chain was sequenced during a study of blood T cell repertoires in COVID-19. On the study more broadly: From the United States, Italy and Spain came samples of acute and convalescent COVID-19.

Authors' data handling: Reference gene primer amplification in the assay estimated nucleated cell counts. Sequencing was performed with immunoSEQ multiplex PCR; in TCRdb, only in-frame clones are kept and a portion is missing. V, J and clone size were drawn from that table, and D and trimming were deduced from the DNA. Of hundreds of thousands of clones listed, 90% are singletons. The CDR3 spans 13 residues. CDR1 and CDR2 from the germline V gene are SGHKS and YYEKEE (reference sequence). V lost 0 bases to trimming and J lost 10 bases, with 12 bases between them. Participants spanned ages about 18 to 100 years and resided in about 24 US areas. Participants reported their clinical history, and cohort assignment relied on those reports.

The V call is TRBV5-5, the J call TRBJ2-3; D is possibly TRBD1 (5 bases). This clonotype was obtained from a woman aged 18-35 years with acute COVID-19. What was sequenced was PBMCs or T cells enriched from blood (not recorded which). The CDR3 DNA reads as TGTGCCAGCAGCTTGGAATGGGGCGGTGCGCAGTATTTT. Amino acid sequence: CASSLEWGGAQYF.